This T cell receptor (beta chain) was identified in a study of shared clonotypes between healthy human individuals (TCRdb year 2020). For context, the study as a whole: The cohort included three men and two women between 18 and 49 years of age. Blood TCR repertoires of a handful of healthy adults were deeply sequenced to estimate repertoire size and the extent of clonotype sharing between individuals. Between about 0.85 and 8.9 billion PBMCs per donor were obtained by leukapheresis. Libraries were prepared and TCR repertoires were sequenced by different laboratories using diverse techniques, in order to increase sequencing depth and limit assay-specific biases. For each donor, CD4 naive and CD4 memory were each run on three plates, CD8 naive on two plates, and CD8 memory on one plate.

Using the deep immunoSEQ assay, multiplex PCR amplified TCR CDR3 regions from genomic DNA. Extracted genomic DNA from each cell subset was distributed evenly across all wells of several immunoSEQ 96-well plates, and each plate was treated as a replicate. For sorted subsets, around 200 ng genomic DNA, equal to about 30,000 T cell genomes, was loaded into each replicate PCR. Purified libraries were measured with a Qubit 3.0 fluorometer, size-checked on a Bioanalyzer 2100, and measured again with the KAPA Library Quantification kit. Each immunoSEQ 96-well plate was sequenced on its own single-read 150-cycle Illumina NextSeq 550 flow cell. In the paper's pipeline: Because the immunoSEQ output included only junctional sequences and no quality scores, the filtering could not be the same as the filtering used for full-length reads. Sequences were annotated with PyIR, a Python wrapper for IgBLAST v1.9, using IMGT germline references to assign V/J genes and CDR3. Reads were filtered out if the reads had weak V/J assignments (E-value above 1e-6), no CDR3, stop codons, out-of-frame junctions, or ambiguous translated residues. A V3J clonotype was defined by an identical inferred V gene, J gene, and CDR3 amino acid sequence. The percentage overlap between two repertoires was calculated by dividing the number of shared unique clonotypes by the size of the smaller repertoire. RTK rarefaction, the Chao1 estimator, and Recon v2.1 estimates of unobserved clonotypes were used to assess repertoire richness. Generation probabilities for all TCRbeta clonotypes obtained by the gDNA method from a handful of donors were computed using OLGA. TCRdb carries this immuneACCESS record with in-frame sequences only. Its versions omit some clonotypes, under half of them owing to an unresolved V gene in the studies checked, with the rest unexplained. V and J calls and clone size are copied from that table; D and trimming were computed from the DNA. The sample table shows approximately 2.4 million clones, and almost 96% are seen once. The top ten clonotypes cover approximately 0.13% of the sample.

Per the germline V gene, SGHNT is the CDR1 and YENEEA is the CDR2. The CDR3 runs 16 residues from the cysteine to the phenylalanine. Kept here is only the CDR3 DNA, which spans 48 bases and is read in frame from base 1. The junction carries 12 bases between V and J, which are trimmed by 2 bases and 2 bases respectively. Healthy HIV-negative adults with no recently reported acute infections or vaccinations were included as donors. Only Caucasian adults living in Nashville, Tennessee, USA were represented among the donors. Magnetic negative selection was used to enrich CD4+ T cells, after which naive cells were positively selected on CD45RA and the negative fraction became the memory subset. Blood was collected by leukapheresis, and PBMCs were isolated by Ficoll-Histopaque density gradient centrifugation and then cryopreserved in liquid nitrogen vapor phase. Analytical flow cytometry was used to check the purity and quantity of each magnetically sorted T cell population. Each sorted fraction had its genomic DNA isolated and then quantified by UV absorbance on a Nanodrop 2000c.

About this clone: Its antigen target is currently unknown. Base qualities are not provided; no much larger clone lies one nucleotide away.

Study-wide conclusions, independent of this receptor: Clonotypes shared by all four sorted-subset donors showed higher generation probabilities than non-shared clonotypes. Naive subsets generally had larger estimated clonotype richness than memory subsets did. Across four donors, around 5% of naive CD4, 3% to 4% of naive CD8, 2.3% of memory CD4, and 0.3% to 0.45% of memory CD8 clonotypes were shared. Incomplete sequencing was indicated by rarefaction of sorted-subset datasets, despite the large sequencing depth. Sampling was restricted to blood, and TCR repertoires in tissue are likely to differ from TCR repertoires in blood. Based on pairwise subsampling, the degree of clonotype sharing among donors was expected to be affected by sequencing depth. Because the study included a small number of donors, the genetic and exposure-history diversity represented was limited.

The receptor chain draws on TRBV11-3 and TRBJ2-2; the D gene remains uncertain. This TCR was sampled from a man younger than 35 in good health. Source material: naive CD4+ T cells sorted from blood. In light of the paper, this sample's cell subset or site label describes: CD45RA+ positively selected. The DNA reads TGTGCCAGCAGCTTATCCGGGTCAGGAAACACCGGGGAGCTGTTTTTT. This is translated as CASSLSGSGNTGELFF.